This T cell receptor (beta chain) was sequenced in a study of monozygotic twins with cystic fibrosis. Study results and caveats: Shared CDR3 numbers were not associated with age, concordance or severity. In 13 of 16 pairs, V gene usage was closest to the co-twin's. Low clonality (median roughly 0.0087) suggested a mostly naive repertoire.

The repertoire was sequenced with immunoSEQ multiplex PCR; TCRdb's copy has only in-frame clones and lacks some. Of under 20,000 clones in the sample, nearly 98% were seen once. A remark on this clone: Its antigen is currently unknown.

The CDR3 has 12 residues. CDR1 is SEHNR and CDR2 is FQNEAQ in the germline V gene (reference sequence). Trimming left V 4 bases short and J 2 bases short, with 4 bases between. This TCR was recovered from a woman under 40 with cystic fibrosis. The V call is TRBV7-9, the J call TRBJ2-3; D is unresolved. Material: blood. The CDR3 coding sequence is TGTGCCAGCAGCTCCTCCACAGATACGCAGTATTTT. It translates to CASSSSTDTQYF.